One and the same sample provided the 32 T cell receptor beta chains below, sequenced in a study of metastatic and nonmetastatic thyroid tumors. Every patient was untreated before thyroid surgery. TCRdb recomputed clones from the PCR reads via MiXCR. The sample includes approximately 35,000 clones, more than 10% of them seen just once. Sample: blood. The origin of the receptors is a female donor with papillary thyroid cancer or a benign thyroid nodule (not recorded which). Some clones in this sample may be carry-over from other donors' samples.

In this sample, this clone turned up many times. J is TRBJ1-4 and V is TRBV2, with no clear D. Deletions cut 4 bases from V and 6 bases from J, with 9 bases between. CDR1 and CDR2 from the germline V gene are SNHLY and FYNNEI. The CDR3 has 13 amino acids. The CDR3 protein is CASSGQEDEKLFF. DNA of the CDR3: TGTGCCAGCAGTGGTCAGGAGGATGAAAAACTGTTTTTT.

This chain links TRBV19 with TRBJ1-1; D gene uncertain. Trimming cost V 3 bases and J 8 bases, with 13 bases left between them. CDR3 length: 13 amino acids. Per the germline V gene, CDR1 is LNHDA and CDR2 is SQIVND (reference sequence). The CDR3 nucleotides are TGTGCCAGTAGTATTTATGGGCAGTCAGAAGCTTTCTTT. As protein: CASSIYGQSEAFF.

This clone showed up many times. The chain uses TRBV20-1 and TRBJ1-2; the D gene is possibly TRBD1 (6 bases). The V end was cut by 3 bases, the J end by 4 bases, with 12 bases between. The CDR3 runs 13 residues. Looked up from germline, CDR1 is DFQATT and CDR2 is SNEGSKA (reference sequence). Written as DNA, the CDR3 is TGCAGTGCTAGTAACAGGGACGGCTATGGCTACACCTTC. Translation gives CSASNRDGYGYTF.

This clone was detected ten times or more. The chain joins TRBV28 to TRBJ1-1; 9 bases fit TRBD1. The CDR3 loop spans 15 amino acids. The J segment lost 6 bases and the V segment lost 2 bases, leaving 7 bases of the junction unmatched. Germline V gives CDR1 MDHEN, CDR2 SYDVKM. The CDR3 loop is CASSLGTGRRAEAFF. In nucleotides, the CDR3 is TGTGCCAGCAGTTTAGGGACAGGGAGGAGGGCTGAAGCTTTCTTT.

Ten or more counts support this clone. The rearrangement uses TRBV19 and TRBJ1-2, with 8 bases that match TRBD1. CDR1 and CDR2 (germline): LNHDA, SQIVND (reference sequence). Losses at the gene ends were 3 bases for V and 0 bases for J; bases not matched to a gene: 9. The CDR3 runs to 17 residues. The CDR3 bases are TGTGCCAGTAGTATGGGGCAGGGGGCTCTTACTAACTATGGCTACACCTTC. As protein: CASSMGQGALTNYGYTF.

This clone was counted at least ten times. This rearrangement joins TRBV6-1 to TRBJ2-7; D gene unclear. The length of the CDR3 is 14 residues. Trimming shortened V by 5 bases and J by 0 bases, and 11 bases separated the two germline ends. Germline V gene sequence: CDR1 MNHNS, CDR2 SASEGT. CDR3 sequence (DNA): TGTGCCAGCAGTTCGAGCCCAAACTCCTACGAGCAGTACTTC. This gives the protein CASSSSPNSYEQYF.

DNA for the CDR3: TGCGCCAGCAGCTTGAGCGGGCCCAGCGGGAGCTATGGCTACACCTTC. Amino acids: CASSLSGPSGSYGYTF. This rearrangement joins TRBV5-1 to TRBJ1-2; D call uncertain. This CDR3 is built from 16 residues. V lost 1 base to trimming and J lost 4 bases, with 17 bases between them. From germline, CDR1 is SGHRS and CDR2 YFSETQ.

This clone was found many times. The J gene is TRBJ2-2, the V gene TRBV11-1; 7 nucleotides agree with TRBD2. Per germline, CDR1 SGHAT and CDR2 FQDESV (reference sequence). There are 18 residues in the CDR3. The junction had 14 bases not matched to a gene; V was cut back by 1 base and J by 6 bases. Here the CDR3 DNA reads TGTGCCAGCAGCTTAGAGTACCTAGCGGTGCTGGTGCCCGGGGAGCTGTTTTTT. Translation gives CASSLEYLAVLVPGELFF.

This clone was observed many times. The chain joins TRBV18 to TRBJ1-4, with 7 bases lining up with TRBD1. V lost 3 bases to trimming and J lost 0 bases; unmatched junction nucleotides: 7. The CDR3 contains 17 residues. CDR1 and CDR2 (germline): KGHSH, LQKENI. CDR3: CASSPRDSPATNEKLFF. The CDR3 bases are TGTGCCAGCTCACCCCGGGACAGCCCCGCAACTAATGAAAAACTGTTTTTT.

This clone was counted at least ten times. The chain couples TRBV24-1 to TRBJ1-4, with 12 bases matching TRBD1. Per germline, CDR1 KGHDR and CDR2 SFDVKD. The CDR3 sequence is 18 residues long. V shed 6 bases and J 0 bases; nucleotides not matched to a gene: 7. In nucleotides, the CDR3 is TGTGCCACCAGTCAATCGGGACAGGGGGCATCAACTAATGAAAAACTGTTTTTT. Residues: CATSQSGQGASTNEKLFF.

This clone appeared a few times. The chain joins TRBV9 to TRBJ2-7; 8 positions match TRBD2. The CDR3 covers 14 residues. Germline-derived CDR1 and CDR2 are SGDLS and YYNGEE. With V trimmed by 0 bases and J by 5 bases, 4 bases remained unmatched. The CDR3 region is CASSVERESHEQYF. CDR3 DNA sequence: TGTGCCAGCAGCGTAGAGCGGGAGTCCCACGAGCAGTACTTC.

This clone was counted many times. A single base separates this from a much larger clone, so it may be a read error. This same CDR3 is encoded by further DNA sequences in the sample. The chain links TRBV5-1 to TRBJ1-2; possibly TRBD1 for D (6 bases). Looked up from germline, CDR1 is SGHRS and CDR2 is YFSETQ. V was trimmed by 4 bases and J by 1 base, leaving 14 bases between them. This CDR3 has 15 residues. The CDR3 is CASSLGASLNYGYTF. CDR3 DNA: TGCGCCAGCAGCCTGGGGGCCAGTCTTAACTATGGCTACACCTTC.

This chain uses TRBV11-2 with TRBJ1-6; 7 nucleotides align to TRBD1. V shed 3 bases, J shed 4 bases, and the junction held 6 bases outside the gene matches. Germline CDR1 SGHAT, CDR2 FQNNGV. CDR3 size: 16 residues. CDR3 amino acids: CASSFSGTAYNSPLHF. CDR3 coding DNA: TGTGCCAGCAGCTTCTCGGGGACAGCATATAATTCACCCCTCCACTTT.

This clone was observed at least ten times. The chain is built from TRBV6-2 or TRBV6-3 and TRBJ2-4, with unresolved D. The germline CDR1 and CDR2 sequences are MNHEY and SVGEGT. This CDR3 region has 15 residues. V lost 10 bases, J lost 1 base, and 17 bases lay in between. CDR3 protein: CATSANIPAKNIQYF. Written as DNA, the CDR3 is TGTGCCACCAGCGCGAACATCCCGGCCAAAAACATTCAGTACTTC.

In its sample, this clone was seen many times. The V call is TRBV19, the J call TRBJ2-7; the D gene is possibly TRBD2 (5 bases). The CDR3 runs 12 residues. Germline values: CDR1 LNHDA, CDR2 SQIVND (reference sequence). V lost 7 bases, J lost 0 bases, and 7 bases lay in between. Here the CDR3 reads CASMGSSYEQYF. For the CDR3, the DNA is TGTGCCAGTATGGGGAGCTCCTACGAGCAGTACTTC.

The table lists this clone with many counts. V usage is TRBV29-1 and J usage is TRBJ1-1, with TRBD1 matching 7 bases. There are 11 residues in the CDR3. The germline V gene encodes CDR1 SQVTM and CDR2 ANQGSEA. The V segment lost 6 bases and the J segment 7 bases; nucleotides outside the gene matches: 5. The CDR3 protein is CSVEQGNEAFF. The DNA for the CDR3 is TGCAGCGTGGAACAGGGGAATGAAGCTTTCTTT.

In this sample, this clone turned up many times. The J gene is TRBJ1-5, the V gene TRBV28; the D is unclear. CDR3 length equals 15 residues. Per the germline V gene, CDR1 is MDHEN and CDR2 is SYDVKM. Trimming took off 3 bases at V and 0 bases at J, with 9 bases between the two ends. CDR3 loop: CASSFSDGSNQPQHF. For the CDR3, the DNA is TGTGCCAGCAGTTTCTCGGACGGTAGCAATCAGCCCCAGCATTTT.

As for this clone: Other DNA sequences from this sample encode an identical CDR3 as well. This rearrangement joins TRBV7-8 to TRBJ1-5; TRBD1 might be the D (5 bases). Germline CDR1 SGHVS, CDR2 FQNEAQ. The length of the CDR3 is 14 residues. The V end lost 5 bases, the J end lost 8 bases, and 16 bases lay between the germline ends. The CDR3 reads CASSKQGVKEPQHF. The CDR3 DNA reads TGTGCCAGCAGCAAGCAGGGTGTCAAGGAGCCCCAGCATTTT.

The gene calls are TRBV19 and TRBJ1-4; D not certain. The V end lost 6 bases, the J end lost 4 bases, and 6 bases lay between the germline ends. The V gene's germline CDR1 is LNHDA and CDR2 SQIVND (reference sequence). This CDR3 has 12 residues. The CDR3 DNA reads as TGTGCCAGTAGCCTCCTTAATGAAAAACTGTTTTTT. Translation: CASSLLNEKLFF.

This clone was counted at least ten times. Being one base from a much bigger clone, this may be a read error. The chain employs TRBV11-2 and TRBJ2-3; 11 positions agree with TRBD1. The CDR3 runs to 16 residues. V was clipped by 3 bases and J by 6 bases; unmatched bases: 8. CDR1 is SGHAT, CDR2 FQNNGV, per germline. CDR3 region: CASSLGTGGNTDTQYF. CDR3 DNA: TGTGCCAGCAGCTTGGGGACAGGGGGAAACACGGATACGCAGTATTTT.

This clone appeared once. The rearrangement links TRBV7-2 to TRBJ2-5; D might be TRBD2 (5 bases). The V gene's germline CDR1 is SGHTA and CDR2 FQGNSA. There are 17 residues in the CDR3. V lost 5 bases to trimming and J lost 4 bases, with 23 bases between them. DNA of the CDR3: TGTGCCAGCAGCGCCACGCTCGGACGGGTGAGGGTAGAGACCCAGTACTTC. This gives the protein CASSATLGRVRVETQYF.

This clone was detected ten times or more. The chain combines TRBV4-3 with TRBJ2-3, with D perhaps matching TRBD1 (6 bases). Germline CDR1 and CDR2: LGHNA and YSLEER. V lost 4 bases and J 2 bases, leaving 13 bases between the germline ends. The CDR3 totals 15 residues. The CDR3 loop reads CASSRTGTSTDTQYF. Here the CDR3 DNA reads TGCGCCAGCAGCCGAACCGGGACATCCACAGATACGCAGTATTTT.

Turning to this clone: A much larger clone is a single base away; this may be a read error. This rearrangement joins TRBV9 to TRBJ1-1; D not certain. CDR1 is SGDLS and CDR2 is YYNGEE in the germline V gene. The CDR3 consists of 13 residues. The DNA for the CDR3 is TGTGCCAGCAGCCCTGGGTATGGCGCTGAAGCTCTCTTT. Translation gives CASSPGYGAEALF. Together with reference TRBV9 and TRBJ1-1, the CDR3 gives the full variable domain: DSGVTQTPKHLITATGQRVTLRCSPRSGDLSVYWYQQSLDQGLQFLIQYYNGEERAKGNILERFSAQQFPDLHSELNLSSLELGDSALYFCASSPGYGAEALFGQGTRLTVV.

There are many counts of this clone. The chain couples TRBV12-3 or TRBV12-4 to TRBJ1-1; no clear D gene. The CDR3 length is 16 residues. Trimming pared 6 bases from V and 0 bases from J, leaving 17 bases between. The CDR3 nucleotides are TGTGCCAGCAGGGGTGGAGGGAGGTGGATGAACACTGAAGCTTTCTTT. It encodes CASRGGGRWMNTEAFF.

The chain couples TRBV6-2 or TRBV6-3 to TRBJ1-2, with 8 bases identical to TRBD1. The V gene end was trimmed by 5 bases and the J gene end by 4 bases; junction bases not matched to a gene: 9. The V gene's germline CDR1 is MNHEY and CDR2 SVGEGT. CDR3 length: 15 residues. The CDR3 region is CASSPALTGGYGYTF. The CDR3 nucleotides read TGTGCCAGCAGTCCCGCCCTTACAGGGGGCTATGGCTACACCTTC.

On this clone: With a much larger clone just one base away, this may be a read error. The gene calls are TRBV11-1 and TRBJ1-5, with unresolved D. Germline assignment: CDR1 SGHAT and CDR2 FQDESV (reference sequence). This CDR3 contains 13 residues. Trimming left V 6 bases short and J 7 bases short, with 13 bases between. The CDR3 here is CASSWNSHQPQHF. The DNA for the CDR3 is TGTGCCAGCAGTTGGAACTCCCACCAGCCCCAGCATTTT.

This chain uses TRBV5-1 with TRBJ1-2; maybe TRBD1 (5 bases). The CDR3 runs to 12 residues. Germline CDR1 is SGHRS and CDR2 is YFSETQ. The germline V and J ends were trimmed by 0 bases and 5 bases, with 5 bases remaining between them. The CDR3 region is CASSLEGYGYTF. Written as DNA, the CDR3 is TGCGCCAGCAGCTTGGAGGGGTATGGCTACACCTTC.

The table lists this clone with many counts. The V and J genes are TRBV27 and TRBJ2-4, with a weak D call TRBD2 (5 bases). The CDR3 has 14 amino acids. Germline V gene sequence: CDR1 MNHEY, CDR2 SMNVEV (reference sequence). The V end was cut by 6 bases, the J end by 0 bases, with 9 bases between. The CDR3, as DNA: TGTGCCAGCAGGAGGGATCTAGCCAAAAACATTCAGTACTTC. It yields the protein CASRRDLAKNIQYF.

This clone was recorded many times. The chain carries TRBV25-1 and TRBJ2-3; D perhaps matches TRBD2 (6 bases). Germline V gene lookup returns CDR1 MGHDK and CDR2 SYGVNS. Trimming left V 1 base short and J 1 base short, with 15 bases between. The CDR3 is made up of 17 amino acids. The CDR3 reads CASSESTSGLRTDTQYF. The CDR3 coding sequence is TGTGCCAGCAGTGAATCGACGAGCGGACTACGCACAGATACGCAGTATTTT.

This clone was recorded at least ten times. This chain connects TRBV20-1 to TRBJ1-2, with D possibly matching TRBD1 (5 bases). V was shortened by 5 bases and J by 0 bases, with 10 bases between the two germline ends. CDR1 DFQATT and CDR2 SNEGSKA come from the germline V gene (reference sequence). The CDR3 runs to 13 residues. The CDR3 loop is CSAPRTSNYGYTF. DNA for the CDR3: TGCAGTGCTCCACGGACATCTAACTATGGCTACACCTTC.

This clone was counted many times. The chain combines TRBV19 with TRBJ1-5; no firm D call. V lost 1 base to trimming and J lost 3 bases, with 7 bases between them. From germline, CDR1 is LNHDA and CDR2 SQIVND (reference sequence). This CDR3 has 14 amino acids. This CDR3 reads CASSIGRFNQPQHF. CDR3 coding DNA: TGTGCCAGTAGTATAGGACGGTTCAATCAGCCCCAGCATTTT.

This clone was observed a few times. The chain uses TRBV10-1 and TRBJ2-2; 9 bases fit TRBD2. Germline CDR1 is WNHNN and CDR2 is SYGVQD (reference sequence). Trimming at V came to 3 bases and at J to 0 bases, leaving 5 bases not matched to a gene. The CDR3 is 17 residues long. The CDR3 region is CASSDWASGANTGELFF. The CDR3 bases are TGCGCCAGCAGTGATTGGGCTAGCGGGGCGAACACCGGGGAGCTGTTTTTT.